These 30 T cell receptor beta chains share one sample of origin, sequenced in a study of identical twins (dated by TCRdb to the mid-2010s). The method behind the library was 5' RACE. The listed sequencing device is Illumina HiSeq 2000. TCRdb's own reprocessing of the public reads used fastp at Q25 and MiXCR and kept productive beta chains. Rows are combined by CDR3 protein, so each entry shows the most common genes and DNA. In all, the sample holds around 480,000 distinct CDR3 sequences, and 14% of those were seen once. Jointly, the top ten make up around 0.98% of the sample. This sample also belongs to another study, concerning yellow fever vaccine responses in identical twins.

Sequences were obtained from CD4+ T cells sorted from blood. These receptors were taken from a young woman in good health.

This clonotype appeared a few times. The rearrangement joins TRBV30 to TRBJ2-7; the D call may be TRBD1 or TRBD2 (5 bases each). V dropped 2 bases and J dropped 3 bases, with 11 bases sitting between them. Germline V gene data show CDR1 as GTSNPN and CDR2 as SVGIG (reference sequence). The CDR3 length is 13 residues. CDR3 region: CAWSPGPFYEQYF. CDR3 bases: TGTGCCTGGAGTCCGGGACCCTTCTACGAGCAGTACTTC.

This chain's CDR3 is CASSPLGQSNEQFF. The CDR3 DNA is TGTGCCAGCAGCCCCCTCGGGCAGAGCAATGAGCAGTTCTTC. The chain couples TRBV5-6 to TRBJ2-1; no definite D call. The V and J ends lost 4 bases and 6 bases respectively, with 14 bases between them. CDR1 and CDR2 from the germline V gene are SGHDT and YYEEEE. The CDR3 is 14 residues long.

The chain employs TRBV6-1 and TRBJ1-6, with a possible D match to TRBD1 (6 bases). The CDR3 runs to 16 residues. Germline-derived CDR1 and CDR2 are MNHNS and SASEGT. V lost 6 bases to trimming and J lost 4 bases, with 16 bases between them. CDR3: CASSTQGLGYNSPLHF. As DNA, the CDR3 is TGTGCCAGCAGCACACAGGGTTTGGGGTATAATTCACCCCTCCACTTT.

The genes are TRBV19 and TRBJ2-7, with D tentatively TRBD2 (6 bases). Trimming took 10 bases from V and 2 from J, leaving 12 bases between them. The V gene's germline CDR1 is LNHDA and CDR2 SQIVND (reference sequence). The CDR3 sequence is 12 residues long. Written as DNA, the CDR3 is TGTGCCACCTCGCCGGGGGCCTACGAGCAGTACTTC. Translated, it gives CATSPGAYEQYF.

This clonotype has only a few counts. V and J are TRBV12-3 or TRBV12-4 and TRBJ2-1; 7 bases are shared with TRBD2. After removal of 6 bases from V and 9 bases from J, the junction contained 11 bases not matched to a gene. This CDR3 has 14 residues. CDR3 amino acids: CASRLSRGVGEQFF. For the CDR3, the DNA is TGTGCCAGCAGATTATCTCGGGGGGTTGGTGAGCAGTTCTTC.

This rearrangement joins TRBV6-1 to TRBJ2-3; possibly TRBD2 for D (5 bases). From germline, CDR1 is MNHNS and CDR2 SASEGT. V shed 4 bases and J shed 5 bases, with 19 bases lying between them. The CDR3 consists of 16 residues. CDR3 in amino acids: CASSAYSALGEDTQYF. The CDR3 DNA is TGTGCCAGCAGTGCCTATAGCGCTCTCGGAGAAGATACGCAGTATTTT.

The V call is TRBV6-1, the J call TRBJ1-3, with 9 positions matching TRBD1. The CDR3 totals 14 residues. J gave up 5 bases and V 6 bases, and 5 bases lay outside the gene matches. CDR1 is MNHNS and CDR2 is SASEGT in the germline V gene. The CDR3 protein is CASSVGTGRNTIYF. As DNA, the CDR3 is TGTGCCAGCAGCGTGGGGACAGGGAGAAACACCATATATTTT.

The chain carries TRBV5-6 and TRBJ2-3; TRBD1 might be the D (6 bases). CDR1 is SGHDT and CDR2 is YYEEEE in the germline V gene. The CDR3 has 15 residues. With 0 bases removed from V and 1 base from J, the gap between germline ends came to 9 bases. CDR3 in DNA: TGTGCCAGCAGCTTGGTACAGGGAGGCACAGATACGCAGTATTTT. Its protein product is CASSLVQGGTDTQYF.

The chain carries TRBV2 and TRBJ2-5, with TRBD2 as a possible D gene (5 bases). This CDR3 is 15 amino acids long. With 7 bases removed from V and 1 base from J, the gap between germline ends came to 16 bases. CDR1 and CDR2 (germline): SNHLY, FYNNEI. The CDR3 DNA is TGTGCCAGCACCCCCGGAGGCCTAAGCCAAGAGACCCAGTACTTC. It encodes CASTPGGLSQETQYF.

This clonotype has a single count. The CDR3 DNA reads as TGTGCCAGCAGCTTGGACGCAGGCACAGATACGCAGTATTTT. This translates into CASSLDAGTDTQYF. This chain uses TRBV5-4 with TRBJ2-3, with unresolved D. Trimming stripped 0 bases from V and 1 base from J, with 6 bases between. The CDR3 contains 14 residues. Germline-derived CDR1 and CDR2 are SGHNT and YYREEE (reference sequence).

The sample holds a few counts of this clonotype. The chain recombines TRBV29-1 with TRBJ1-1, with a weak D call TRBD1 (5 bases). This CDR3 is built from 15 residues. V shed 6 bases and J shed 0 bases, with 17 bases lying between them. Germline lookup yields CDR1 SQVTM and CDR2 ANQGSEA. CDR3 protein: CSVGQSGYMNTEAFF. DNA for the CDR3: TGCAGCGTCGGTCAATCAGGGTACATGAACACTGAAGCTTTCTTT.

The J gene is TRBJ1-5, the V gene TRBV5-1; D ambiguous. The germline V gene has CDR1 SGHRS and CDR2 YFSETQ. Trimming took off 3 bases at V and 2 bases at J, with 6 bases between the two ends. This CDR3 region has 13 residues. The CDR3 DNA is TGCGCCAGCAGCTGGGAGGGCAATCAGCCCCAGCATTTT. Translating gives CASSWEGNQPQHF.

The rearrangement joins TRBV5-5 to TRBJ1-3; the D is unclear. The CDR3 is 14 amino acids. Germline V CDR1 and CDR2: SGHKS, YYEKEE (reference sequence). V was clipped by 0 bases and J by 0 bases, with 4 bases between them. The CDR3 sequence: CASSLELSGNTIYF. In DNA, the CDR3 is TGTGCCAGCAGCTTGGAACTCTCTGGAAACACCATATATTTT.

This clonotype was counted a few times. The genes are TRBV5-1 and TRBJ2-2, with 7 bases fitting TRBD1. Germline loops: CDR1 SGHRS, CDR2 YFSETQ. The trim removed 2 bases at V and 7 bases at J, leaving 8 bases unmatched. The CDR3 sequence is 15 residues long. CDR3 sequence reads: CASSFRQGLGGELFF. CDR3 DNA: TGCGCCAGCAGCTTCAGACAGGGTCTCGGCGGGGAGCTGTTTTTT.

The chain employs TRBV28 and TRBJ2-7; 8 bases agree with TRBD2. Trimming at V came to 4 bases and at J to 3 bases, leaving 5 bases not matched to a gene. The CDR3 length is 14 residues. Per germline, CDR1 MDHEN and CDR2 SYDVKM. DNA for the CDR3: TGTGCCAGCAGTTCCAGGACTAGCAACTACGAGCAGTACTTC. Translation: CASSSRTSNYEQYF.

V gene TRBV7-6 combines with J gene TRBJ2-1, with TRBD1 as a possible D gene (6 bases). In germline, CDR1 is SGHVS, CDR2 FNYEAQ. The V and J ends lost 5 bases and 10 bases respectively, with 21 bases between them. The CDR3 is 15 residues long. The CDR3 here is CASSPSAQGIGEQFF. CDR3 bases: TGTGCCAGCAGCCCCTCGGCACAGGGAATCGGCGAGCAGTTCTTC.

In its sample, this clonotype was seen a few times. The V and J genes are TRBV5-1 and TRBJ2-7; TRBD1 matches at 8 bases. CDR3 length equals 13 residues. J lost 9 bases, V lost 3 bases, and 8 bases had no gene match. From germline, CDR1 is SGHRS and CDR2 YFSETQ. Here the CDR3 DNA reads TGCGCCAGCAGCTCGACAGGGGAGGAGGCGCAGTACTTC. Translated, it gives CASSSTGEEAQYF. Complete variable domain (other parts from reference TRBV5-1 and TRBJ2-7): KAGVTQTPRYLIKTRGQQVTLSCSPISGHRSVSWYQQTPGQGLQFLFEYFSETQRNKGNFPGRFSGRQFSNSRSEMNVSTLELGDSALYLCASSSTGEEAQYFGPGTRLTVT.

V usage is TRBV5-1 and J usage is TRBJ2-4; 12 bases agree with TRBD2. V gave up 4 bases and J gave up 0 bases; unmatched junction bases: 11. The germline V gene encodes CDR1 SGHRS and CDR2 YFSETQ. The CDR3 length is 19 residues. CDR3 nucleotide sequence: TGCGCCAGCAGCCAAACCGGGACTAGCGGGTTCTTAGCCAAAAACATTCAGTACTTC. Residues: CASSQTGTSGFLAKNIQYF.

The CDR3 region has the DNA TGTGCCAGCAGAACAGGGTTAAGCTCCTACAATGAGCAGTTCTTC. Protein sequence: CASRTGLSSYNEQFF. The J gene is TRBJ2-1, the V gene TRBV7-2; D may be TRBD1 (6 bases). CDR1 is SGHTA and CDR2 is FQGNSA in the germline V gene. V was pared by 6 bases and J by 0 bases, with 12 bases between. CDR3 length: 15 amino acids.

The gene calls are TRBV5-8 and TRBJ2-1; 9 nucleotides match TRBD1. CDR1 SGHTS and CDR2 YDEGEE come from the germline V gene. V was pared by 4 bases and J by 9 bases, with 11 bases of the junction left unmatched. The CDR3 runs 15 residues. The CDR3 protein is CASSVGTGSHSEQFF. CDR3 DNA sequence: TGTGCCAGCAGCGTCGGGACAGGGTCCCACAGTGAGCAGTTCTTC. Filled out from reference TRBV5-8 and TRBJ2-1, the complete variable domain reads EAGVTQSPTHLIKTRGQQATLRCSPISGHTSVYWYQQALGLGLQFLLWYDEGEERNRGNFPPRFSGRQFPNYSSELNVNALELEDSALYLCASSVGTGSHSEQFFGPGTRLTVL.

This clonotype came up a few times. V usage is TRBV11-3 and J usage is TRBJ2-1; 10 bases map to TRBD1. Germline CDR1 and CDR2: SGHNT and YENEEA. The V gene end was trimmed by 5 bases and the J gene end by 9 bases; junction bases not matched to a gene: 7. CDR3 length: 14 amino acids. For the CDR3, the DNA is TGTGCCAGCAGCCCAGGGACAGGGGTCAGTGAGCAGTTCTTC. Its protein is CASSPGTGVSEQFF.

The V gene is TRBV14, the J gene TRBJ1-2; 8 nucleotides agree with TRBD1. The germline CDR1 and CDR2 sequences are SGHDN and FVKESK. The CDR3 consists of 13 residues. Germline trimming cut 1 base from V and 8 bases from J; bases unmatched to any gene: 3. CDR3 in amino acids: CASSQAQGGGYTF. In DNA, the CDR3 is TGTGCCAGCAGCCAAGCACAGGGGGGAGGCTACACCTTC.

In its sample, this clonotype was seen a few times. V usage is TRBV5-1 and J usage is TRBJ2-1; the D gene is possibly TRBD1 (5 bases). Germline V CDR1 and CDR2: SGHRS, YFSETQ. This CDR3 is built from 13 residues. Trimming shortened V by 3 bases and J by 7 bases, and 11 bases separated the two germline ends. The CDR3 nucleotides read TGCGCCAGCAGCTATCCGCCAGGGAATGAGCAGTTCTTC. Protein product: CASSYPPGNEQFF.

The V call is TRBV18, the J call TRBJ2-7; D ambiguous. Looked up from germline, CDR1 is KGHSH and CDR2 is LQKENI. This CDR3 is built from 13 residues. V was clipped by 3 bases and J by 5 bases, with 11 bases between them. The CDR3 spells CASSPATRDEQYF. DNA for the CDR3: TGTGCCAGCTCACCCGCGACGCGCGACGAGCAGTACTTC.

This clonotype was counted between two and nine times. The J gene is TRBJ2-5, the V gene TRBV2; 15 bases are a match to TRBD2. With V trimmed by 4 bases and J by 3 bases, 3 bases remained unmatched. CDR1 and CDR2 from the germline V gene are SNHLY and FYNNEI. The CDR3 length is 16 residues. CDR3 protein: CASSGTSGGGKETQYF. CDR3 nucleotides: TGTGCCAGCAGTGGGACTAGCGGGGGGGGGAAAGAGACCCAGTACTTC.

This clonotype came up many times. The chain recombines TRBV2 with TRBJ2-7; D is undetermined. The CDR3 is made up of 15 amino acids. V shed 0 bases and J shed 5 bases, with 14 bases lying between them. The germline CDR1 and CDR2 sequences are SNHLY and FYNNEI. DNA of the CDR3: TGTGCCAGCAGTGAAGCCTCGCCTGGGATGGACGAGCAGTACTTC. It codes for CASSEASPGMDEQYF. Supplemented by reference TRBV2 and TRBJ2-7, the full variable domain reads EPEVTQTPSHQVTQMGQEVILRCVPISNHLYFYWYRQILGQKVEFLVSFYNNEISEKSEIFDDQFSVERPDGSNFTLKIRSTKLEDSAMYFCASSEASPGMDEQYFGPGTRLTVT.

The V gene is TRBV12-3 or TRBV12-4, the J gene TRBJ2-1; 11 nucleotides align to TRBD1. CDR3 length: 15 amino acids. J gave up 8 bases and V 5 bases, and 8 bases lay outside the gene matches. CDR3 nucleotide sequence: TGTGCCAGCAGTCCCGGACAGGGGGCTTTTGATGAGCAGTTCTTC. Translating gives CASSPGQGAFDEQFF.

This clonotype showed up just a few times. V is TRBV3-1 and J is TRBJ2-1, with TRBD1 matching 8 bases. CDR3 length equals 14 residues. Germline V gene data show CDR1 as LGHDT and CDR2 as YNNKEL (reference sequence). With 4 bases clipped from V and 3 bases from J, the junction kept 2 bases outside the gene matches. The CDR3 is CASSPTGVYNEQFF. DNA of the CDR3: TGTGCCAGCAGCCCGACAGGGGTCTACAATGAGCAGTTCTTC.

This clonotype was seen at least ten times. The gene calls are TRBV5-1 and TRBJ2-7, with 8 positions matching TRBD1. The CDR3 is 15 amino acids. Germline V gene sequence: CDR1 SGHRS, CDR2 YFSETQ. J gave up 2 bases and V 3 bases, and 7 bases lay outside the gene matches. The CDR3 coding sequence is TGCGCCAGCAGCTCAACCGGGACAGGAGCCTACGAGCAGTACTTC. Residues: CASSSTGTGAYEQYF. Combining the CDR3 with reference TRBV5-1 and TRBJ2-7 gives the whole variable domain KAGVTQTPRYLIKTRGQQVTLSCSPISGHRSVSWYQQTPGQGLQFLFEYFSETQRNKGNFPGRFSGRQFSNSRSEMNVSTLELGDSALYLCASSSTGTGAYEQYFGPGTRLTVT.

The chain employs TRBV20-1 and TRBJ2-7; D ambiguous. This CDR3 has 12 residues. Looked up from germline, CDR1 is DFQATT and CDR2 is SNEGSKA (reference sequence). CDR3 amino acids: CRGRSYSYEQYF. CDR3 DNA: TGCAGAGGGCGTAGTTACTCCTACGAGCAGTACTTC.